Detailed here is one T cell receptor beta chain. This clone occurred a few times. The antigen this receptor binds is unknown. No much larger clonotype is one base removed from it; base qualities were not supplied. The CDR3 goes from the cysteine to the phenylalanine over 15 residues. Only the CDR3 portion is preserved as DNA: 45 bases, with reading frame beginning at the first base. CDR1 and CDR2 (SGHRS, YFSETQ) derive from the germline V gene. The V end gives up 6 bases and the J end 3 bases, leaving 11 bases in the junction not matched to a gene. These data are taken from a study of cytomegalovirus exposure and HLA in healthy donors listed by TCRdb under 2017. Regarding the complete study: In an earlier analysis of about 560 of the donors, under 300 Gb of sequence data and roughly 100 million unique TCR beta sequences from 150 million to 200 million T cells were reported. Approximately 310 gigabases of sequencing data and about 92 million unique TCR sequences made up an early release that covered about 640 HLA-typed donors. Of the roughly 400 genotyped donors, over 70% fell in the genetic ancestry cluster associated with self-reported Caucasian donors. The aim of the study was to test whether cataloging public T cell receptors could identify signatures of past pathogen exposure. The study used immunosequencing to profile the T cell repertoires of hundreds of subjects and linked those repertoires to cytomegalovirus serostatus. In addition to the first cohort of 500 to 850 subjects, a separate validation cohort of 120 different subjects was used. To predict cytomegalovirus infection status, the study brought together high-throughput TCR immunosequencing, statistical association of individual TCRs with disease status, and machine learning. A later analysis re-examined previously published TCR beta repertoires from about 700 donors and added high-resolution HLA genotyping to investigate patterns of TCR occurrence. In the later analysis, no new phenotypic data were used to find candidate immune exposures; instead, reliance was placed on TCR beta sequences and their occurrence across donors. An earlier analysis of a few hundred of the donors applied high-throughput TCR beta sequencing to assess whether each TCR beta V gene segment acted as functional or pseudogenic. Donor age, sex, ethnicity and CMV serostatus were collected together with the repertoire data. Genome-wide SNP genotypes for about 65% of the roughly 670 donors were used in a later genetic analysis, which treated that subset as a discovery cohort. Every repertoire in the discovery cohort had been generated on one and the same sequencing platform. Both class I and class II loci were covered by HLA typing, at four-digit resolution. The number of typed donors differed by locus: roughly 629-640 for A, B, C, DRB1 and DQB1; 522 for DQA1; about 600 for DPA1; and roughly 490 for DPB1. A few DR-DQ haplotypes were handled as single units for association and clustering because linkage in the cohort was strong. On average, about 200,000 unique TCR beta nucleotide sequences were sequenced per donor among 398 genotyped donors of the cohort, with roughly a sixth of those sequences being non-productive. What the research found in general, with its limitations: In vitro tests confirmed that a few of the cytomegalovirus-associated TCR beta chains recognize cytomegalovirus antigens. In a later analysis, several top co-occurrence clusters were reported to appear linked to parvovirus B19, influenza, CMV and Epstein-Barr virus. In a later analysis, TCR association rates were found to vary across HLA loci, with the most associated TCRs seen for DRB1 alleles and the fewest for HLA-C alleles. A cluster of highly shared sequence variants was judged likely to represent a technical artifact of the sequencing pipeline. An association between a missense DCLRE1C variant and V-gene and J-gene trimming of TCR beta chains was found in a later genetic analysis and replicated in an independent cohort. Strong co-occurrence of HLA alleles, especially DR and DQ, made assigning TCR associations to individual alleles difficult. A further reported finding was that TCR beta sequences accurately predicted the HLA-A and HLA-B alleles for most subjects in the first cohort. Presence/absence analyses assumed roughly uniform sequencing depth across donors, an assumption that may not hold. In a later genetic analysis, fewer N-insertions in productive TCRs were reported among donors in an Asian-associated ancestry cluster than the roughly 640-donor mean. Across donors, most TCR sequences were observed very rarely, whereas some public TCRs were present in many individuals. According to a later analysis, most CMV-associated TCR beta chains appeared to be HLA-restricted, and the HLA associations seemed to be driven largely by CMV exposure. Specific HLA alleles were associated with roughly 17,000 TCR beta sequences at a false discovery rate of 0.05 in a later analysis. The study gave a list of over 150 TCR beta chains associated with cytomegalovirus. Only TCR beta chains were sequenced in this cohort, and the absence of alpha or paired-chain data limited detectable features. Because counts were too low, some 17 rarely observed V segments, including chromosome 9 orphons, were excluded from the earlier analysis of several hundred of the donors. It was suggested by the authors that the approach could potentially be generalized to other disease states and immunological phenotypes. In an earlier analysis of some 500 of the donors, most TCR beta V segments appeared in productive rearrangements about 87% or about 30% of the time, broadly matching IMGT annotations. Some IMGT-functional V segments, including TRBV6-2 and TRBV6-3, could not be distinguished by the 87-base-pair reads and were therefore excluded. Compared with equally common non-associated chains, HLA-associated TCR beta chains in a later analysis were more clonally expanded and had lower generation probabilities. Linkage disequilibrium might explain the correlated functional status among segregating V segments, but an unknown experimental factor could not be ruled out. HLA typing was unavailable for some donors at each locus, so association tests used only the typed subset. CMV serostatus was the only immune exposure information available for the cohort. Cytomegalovirus status was reported to be diagnosed by the classifier with high specificity and sensitivity in both the original and validation cohorts.

Library creation used the immunoSEQ multiplex PCR assay. The multiplex PCR relied on a mix of 60 forward primers for TCR Vbeta segments and 13 reverse primers for TCR Jbeta segments. The CDR3 region of rearranged TCR beta genes was amplified from genomic DNA with a multiplex PCR assay. On the Illumina HiSeq System, the amplified TCR beta libraries were sequenced as 87-base-pair reads. On the authors' methods: In a later analysis, roughly 80 million unique TCR beta chains were counted across the 690 or so repertoires, and around 10 million of these chains were shared by at least two donors. Raw reads were error-corrected and collapsed into unique sequences by a nearest-neighbor algorithm in which closely related sequences were merged to remove PCR and sequencing errors. To assign V, D and J gene segments, CDR3 sequences were aligned to IMGT reference sequences. For a sequence to be retained, a match of at least six nucleotides to both a V gene segment and a J gene segment was required. A rearrangement was called productive if the CDR3 had no stop codons and remained in frame with V and J, and every other rearrangement was called non-productive. Following IMGT convention, CDR3 was defined as the stretch from the second conserved V-encoded cysteine to the conserved J-encoded phenylalanine. The earlier analysis of more than 450 of the donors excluded sequences that lacked an unambiguous match to a single V gene segment. An earlier analysis of over 450 of the donors classified V segments as functional when productive rearrangements were above 56.7% and as segregating when the standard deviation between donors was above 5%. A statistical classification framework was built to diagnose cytomegalovirus status from the catalog of TCR beta chain sequences. In a later analysis, TCR nucleotide sequences were compared against IMGT/GENE-DB human TR gene sequences so that V and J genes could be assigned. The TCRdist pipeline was used in a later analysis to assign CDR3 sequences and most-parsimonious VDJ recombination scenarios. In a later analysis, every TCR beta chain was defined by the combination of its CDR3 amino acid sequence and its V-gene family, and reads without a unique V-gene family were dropped. A later analysis removed several hundred highly shared, low-generation-probability nucleotide sequences to deal with suspected cross-contamination and a sequencing artifact. A later analysis calculated a clonal expansion index for each public chain from normalized within-repertoire ranks of inferred template counts. Generation probabilities in a later analysis came from a VDJ recombination model fitted to out-of-frame rearrangements, and those results were checked against IGoR. A later analysis scored TCR-TCR, TCR-HLA and TCR-CMV co-occurrence with hypergeometric tests, applying a repertoire-size bias correction to TCR pairs. A later analysis estimated false discovery rates by permuting HLA or CMV assignments 20 times. A later analysis grouped co-occurring TCRs with DBSCAN, adding TCRdist sequence similarity when clustering within HLA-allele-positive subsets. Co-occurrence clustering excluded repertoires with fewer than 30,000 or more than 120,000 public chains, plus five with anomalous nucleotide sharing. This is the immuneACCESS table as TCRdb keeps it, with only in-frame sequences that have V and J called. A part of the clones is gone; compared with another copy, unresolved V genes explain less than half, and the rest is unexplained. For V, J and clone size, that table is used; D and trimming come from the DNA. Counted in this sample were approximately 120,000 clones; around 77% of them appeared once. The ten largest make up under 1.5% of the sample.

The cohort comprised fewer than 750 healthy bone marrow donors. At the time of sampling, all cohort members were nominally healthy, though unrecorded immune exposures were likely present. The donor was CMV seronegative and belonged to the group of 350 or so seronegative cohort members. Each donor provided a peripheral blood sample, and peripheral blood mononuclear cells were used for TCR beta sequencing. Genomic DNA extraction from the blood cell samples was performed with the Qiagen DNeasy Blood Extraction Kit. This clonotype originated in a man between 45 and 60 years old in good health and CMV-seronegative. This sequence uses TRBV5-1 and TRBJ2-7; 8 bases in the middle match TRBD2. The specimen was PBMCs. CDR3 loop: CASNPGGTSDYEQYF. The DNA sequence is given as TGCGCCAGCAACCCTGGGGGGACTAGTGACTACGAGCAGTACTTC.